Following are 17 T cell receptor beta chains from one sample sequenced in a study of cytomegalovirus exposure and HLA in healthy donors. Some clones are missing from TCRdb's copy, which holds only in-frame ones; the method was immunoSEQ multiplex PCR. The data show over 120,000 clones, about nine tenths seen once. The sequenced material came from PBMCs. The receptors were sampled from a man in his late teens or twenties in good health and CMV-seropositive.

The CDR3 bases are TGTGCCAGCAGTCGTGGGAGTTTGGGCACCGGGGAGCTGTTTTTT. This translates into CASSRGSLGTGELFF. The rearrangement joins TRBV5-6 to TRBJ2-2; a possible D gene is TRBD2 (5 bases). CDR1 and CDR2 (germline): SGHDT, YYEEEE. The CDR3 extends over 15 amino acids. Between the trimmed V and J ends, which lost 5 bases and 4 bases, there was a span of 15 bases. The full variable domain, in which reference TRBV5-6 and TRBJ2-2 provide the parts outside the CDR3, is DAGVTQSPTHLIKTRGQQVTLRCSPKSGHDTVSWYQQALGQGPQFIFQYYEEEERQRGNFPDRFSGHQFPNYSSELNVNALLLGDSALYLCASSRGSLGTGELFFGEGSRLTVL.

The rearrangement joins TRBV9 to TRBJ1-1; no reliable D call. The CDR3 spans 18 residues. Trimming took 0 bases from V and 4 from J, leaving 22 bases between them. In germline, CDR1 is SGDLS, CDR2 YYNGEE. This CDR3 reads CASSVGVRGGFRSTEAFF. In DNA form, the CDR3 reads TGTGCCAGCAGCGTAGGTGTGCGTGGAGGGTTTAGGAGCACTGAAGCTTTCTTT.

The genes are TRBV30 and TRBJ1-2; D is possibly TRBD1 (5 bases). Germline CDR1 reads GTSNPN; CDR2 reads SVGIG (reference sequence). Deletions cut 0 bases from V and 7 bases from J, with 15 bases between. The CDR3 runs to 14 residues. The CDR3 protein is CAWSVSVGLSGYTF. The CDR3 nucleotides read TGTGCCTGGAGTGTATCTGTGGGGCTCTCTGGCTACACCTTC.

This chain joins TRBV6-5 and TRBJ1-2, with D maybe TRBD1 (5 bases). Germline V gives CDR1 MNHEY, CDR2 SVGAGI. V lost 6 bases and J 3 bases, leaving 14 bases between the germline ends. CDR3 length: 14 residues. The CDR3 loop is CASRDTGWDYGYTF. The CDR3 nucleotides are TGTGCCAGCAGGGATACAGGATGGGACTATGGCTACACCTTC.

The V gene is TRBV18, the J gene TRBJ1-2; TRBD1 matches at 10 bases. V lost 3 bases and J lost 2; bases outside the gene matches: 9. There are 17 residues in the CDR3. Germline values: CDR1 KGHSH, CDR2 LQKENI. The CDR3 loop is CASSPGGQGRQNYGYTF. The CDR3 nucleotides read TGTGCCAGCTCACCGGGGGGACAGGGGCGTCAAAACTATGGCTACACCTTC.

This sequence joins TRBV6-1 and TRBJ2-5; D may be TRBD1 (6 bases). V lost 6 bases to trimming and J lost 2 bases, with 16 bases between them. Germline assignment: CDR1 MNHNS and CDR2 SASEGT. The CDR3 totals 15 residues. The CDR3 spells CASRGASTAQETQYF. In nucleotides, the CDR3 is TGTGCCAGCAGGGGGGCCAGTACAGCACAAGAGACCCAGTACTTC.

This clone turned up a few times. The chain joins TRBV19 to TRBJ1-5, with 8 bases identical to TRBD1. CDR3 length: 15 amino acids. After removal of 6 bases from V and 3 bases from J, the junction contained 7 bases not matched to a gene. Per germline, CDR1 LNHDA and CDR2 SQIVND (reference sequence). DNA for the CDR3: TGTGCCAGTAGGGAACAGGGGGTTGACAATCAGCCCCAGCATTTT. It is translated as CASREQGVDNQPQHF.

The gene calls are TRBV5-6 and TRBJ2-3, with 10 bases that match TRBD1. This CDR3 comprises 16 residues. Germline lookup yields CDR1 SGHDT and CDR2 YYEEEE. Germline trimming cut 5 bases from V and 5 bases from J; bases unmatched to any gene: 11. The CDR3 nucleotides are TGTGCCAGCAGATTCACCGGGACAGGGGACGGAGATACGCAGTATTTT. Protein: CASRFTGTGDGDTQYF. Using reference TRBV5-6 and TRBJ2-3 for the parts outside the CDR3, the full variable domain is DAGVTQSPTHLIKTRGQQVTLRCSPKSGHDTVSWYQQALGQGPQFIFQYYEEEERQRGNFPDRFSGHQFPNYSSELNVNALLLGDSALYLCASRFTGTGDGDTQYFGPGTRLTVL.

V and J are TRBV5-1 and TRBJ2-3, with TRBD1 identical over 7 bases. The germline V gene has CDR1 SGHRS and CDR2 YFSETQ. This CDR3 has 14 residues. Trimming removed 3 bases from V and 0 bases from J; junction bases left unmatched: 1. The CDR3 DNA follows: TGCGCCAGCAGCTCGACAGGGAGCACAGATACGCAGTATTTT. Residues: CASSSTGSTDTQYF.

The V and J genes are TRBV7-5 and TRBJ1-5. TRBV7-5 is a recognized pseudogene. CDR3 length: 13 amino acids. The CDR3 nucleotides read TGTGCCAGAAGCTTAGGGTTGGCGGAGCCCCAGCATTTT. It yields the protein CARSLGLAEPQHF.

The chain carries TRBV6-6 and TRBJ2-3, with 13 positions matching TRBD2. Germline loops: CDR1 MNHNY, CDR2 SVGAGI (reference sequence). V lost 8 bases, J lost 6 bases, and 5 bases stayed unmatched. The CDR3 covers 14 residues. This CDR3 is CASQTSGGWDTQYF. In DNA form, the CDR3 reads TGTGCCAGCCAGACTAGCGGGGGGTGGGATACGCAGTATTTT.

The J gene is TRBJ2-2, the V gene TRBV6-1, with D possibly matching TRBD1 (6 bases). Trimming removed 4 bases from V and 4 bases from J, with 16 bases in between. Germline loops: CDR1 MNHNS, CDR2 SASEGT. This CDR3 has 16 residues. CDR3 coding DNA: TGTGCCAGCAGTGGTGGGACACACCAATTCACCGGGGAGCTGTTTTTT. Translation: CASSGGTHQFTGELFF.

The genes are TRBV5-1 and TRBJ2-2, with TRBD2 matching 9 bases. The germline gives CDR1 SGHRS, CDR2 YFSETQ. The V and J ends lost 9 bases and 6 bases, in that order; junction bases with no gene match: 12. CDR3 size: 15 residues. CDR3 bases: TGCGCCACCCGTCCGTGGACTAGCGCAGCCGGGGAGCTGTTTTTT. Protein: CATRPWTSAAGELFF.

The chain links TRBV18 to TRBJ2-5; a possible D gene is TRBD2 (6 bases). This CDR3 has 14 residues. From germline, CDR1 is KGHSH and CDR2 LQKENI. V lost 2 bases to trimming and J lost 4 bases, with 11 bases between them. The DNA of the CDR3 is TGTGCCAGCTCACCATCGGCGGGAATAGAGACCCAGTACTTC. It yields the protein CASSPSAGIETQYF.

J is TRBJ2-7 and V is TRBV5-1; TRBD1 agrees at 7 bases. Looked up from germline, CDR1 is SGHRS and CDR2 is YFSETQ. The CDR3 extends over 13 amino acids. J was trimmed by 5 bases and V by 7 bases; bases with no gene match: 9. CDR3 in amino acids: CASVSSTGNEQYF. CDR3 DNA: TGCGCCAGCGTATCTTCGACAGGGAACGAGCAGTACTTC. Looking up the rest from reference TRBV5-1 and TRBJ2-7 gives the full variable domain: KAGVTQTPRYLIKTRGQQVTLSCSPISGHRSVSWYQQTPGQGLQFLFEYFSETQRNKGNFPGRFSGRQFSNSRSEMNVSTLELGDSALYLCASVSSTGNEQYFGPGTRLTVT.

V usage is TRBV15 and J usage is TRBJ1-1; D call uncertain. The CDR3 runs 15 residues. V lost 1 base, J lost 12 bases, and 21 bases lay in between. CDR1 LNHNV and CDR2 YYDKDF come from the germline V gene (reference sequence). In DNA, the CDR3 is TGTGCCACCAGCAGAGGGGGAGGTGATTACACTTCGCCTTTCTTT. Its translation: CATSRGGGDYTSPFF.

This chain connects TRBV27 to TRBJ2-7; 9 bases are a match to TRBD1. CDR1 and CDR2 (germline): MNHEY, SMNVEV (reference sequence). V dropped 0 bases and J dropped 4; count of bases not matched to a gene: 7. CDR3 length: 16 amino acids. CDR3 bases: TGTGCCAGCAGTTTATCATCCGGGACAGGGCTTTACGAGCAGTACTTC. Residues: CASSLSSGTGLYEQYF.